Below, one TCR beta chain is given with its context. As yet, its antigen is unknown. TCRdb's copy holds only in-frame clones and misses some; the assay was immunoSEQ multiplex PCR. The profile covers around 62,000 clones, with roughly 86% appearing a single time and over 4% taken by the ten largest. These data belong to a study of chemoradiotherapy in HPV16-positive cancers. Study information: Candidate HPV-specific clones and shared TCR motifs came from a couple of HPV16-positive patients.

The CDR3 covers 14 residues. Germline V gives CDR1 MDHEN, CDR2 SYDVKM. Trimming shortened V by 5 bases and J by 14 bases, and 19 bases separated the two germline ends. General observations from the study: Non-HPV-specific T cells did not expand in tumors during treatment, whereas candidate HPV-specific clones and E7-related motifs did. Better recurrence-free survival went with HPV-responsive T-cell expansion in HPV16-positive patients.

The V and J genes are TRBV28 and TRBJ1-6; a weak D match, TRBD1 (5 bases). The sequence was obtained from a human donor with HPV-associated anogenital cancer. Sequencing was performed on blood, taken from a patient who underwent chemoradiotherapy. CDR3 amino acids: CASSTGTTVLALHF. CDR3 DNA: TGTGCCAGCAGTACCGGGACGACGGTTTTGGCCCTCCACTTT.